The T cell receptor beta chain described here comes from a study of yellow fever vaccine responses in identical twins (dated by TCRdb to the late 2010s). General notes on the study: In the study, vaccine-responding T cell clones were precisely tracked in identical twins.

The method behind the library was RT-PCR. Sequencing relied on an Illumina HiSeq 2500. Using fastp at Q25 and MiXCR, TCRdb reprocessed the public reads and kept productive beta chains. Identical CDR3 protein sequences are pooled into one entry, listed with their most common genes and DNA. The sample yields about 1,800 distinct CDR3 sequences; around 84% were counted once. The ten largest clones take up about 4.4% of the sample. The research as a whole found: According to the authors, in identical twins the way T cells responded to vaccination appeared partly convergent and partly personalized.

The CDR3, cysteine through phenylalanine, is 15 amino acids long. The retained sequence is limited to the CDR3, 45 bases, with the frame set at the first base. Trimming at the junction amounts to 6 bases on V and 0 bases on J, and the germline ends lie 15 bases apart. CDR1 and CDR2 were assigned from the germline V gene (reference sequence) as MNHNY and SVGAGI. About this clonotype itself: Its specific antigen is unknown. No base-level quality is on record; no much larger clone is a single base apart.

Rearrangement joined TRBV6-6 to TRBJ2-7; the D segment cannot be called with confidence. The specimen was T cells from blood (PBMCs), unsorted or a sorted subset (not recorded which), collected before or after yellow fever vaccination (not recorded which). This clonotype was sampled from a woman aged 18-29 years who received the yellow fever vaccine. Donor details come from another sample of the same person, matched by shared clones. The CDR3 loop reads CASSAITGPSYEQYF. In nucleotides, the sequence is TGTGCCAGCAGCGCTATTACCGGGCCCTCCTACGAGCAGTACTTC.